The 13 T cell receptor beta chains below all came from one sample that was sequenced in a study of Ad26.COV2.S vaccination and SARS-CoV-2 variants. Generated by immunoSEQ multiplex PCR, the TCRdb table keeps only in-frame clones and is missing some. The sample consists of some 180,000 clones, about 83% of them appearing once. The specimen was peripheral blood, collected after recovery from COVID-19. Receptor source: a human donor who had recovered from COVID-19.

This chain connects TRBV20-1 to TRBJ2-1; D call uncertain. Germline-derived CDR1 and CDR2 are DFQATT and SNEGSKA (reference sequence). Between the trimmed V and J ends, which lost 3 bases and 4 bases, there was a span of 13 bases. The CDR3 is made up of 14 amino acids. The CDR3 region is CSASIASGYNEQFF. CDR3 nucleotides: TGCAGTGCTAGTATCGCATCTGGGTACAATGAGCAGTTCTTC.

This chain links TRBV18 with TRBJ2-7; D gene uncertain. Germline lookup yields CDR1 KGHSH and CDR2 LQKENI. Trimming pared 2 bases from V and 0 bases from J, leaving 5 bases between. CDR3 length: 13 amino acids. CDR3 sequence (DNA): TGTGCCAGCTCACCAGATGACTCCTACGAGCAGTACTTC. Amino acid sequence: CASSPDDSYEQYF.

This clone was detected only a few times. The rearrangement uses TRBV12-3 or TRBV12-4 and TRBJ1-1; D gene unclear. The CDR3 is 13 residues long. V was pared by 4 bases and J by 3 bases, with 9 bases between. The CDR3 DNA reads TGTGCCAGCAGTTGGGGTGAGTACACTGAAGCTTTCTTT. Residues: CASSWGEYTEAFF.

This chain connects TRBV5-1 to TRBJ1-1; 10 bases fit TRBD1. V lost 4 bases to trimming and J lost 1 base; unmatched junction nucleotides: 7. The CDR3 is 16 amino acids. The V gene's germline CDR1 is SGHRS and CDR2 YFSETQ. CDR3 sequence: CASSTGQGPRNTEAFF. Here the CDR3 DNA reads TGCGCCAGCAGCACGGGACAGGGGCCCAGGAACACTGAAGCTTTCTTT.

The chain uses TRBV20-1 and TRBJ2-3; TRBD2 matches at 11 bases. V gave up 6 bases and J gave up 12 bases; unmatched junction bases: 5. CDR3 length: 11 residues. The V gene's germline CDR1 is DFQATT and CDR2 SNEGSKA (reference sequence). This CDR3 is CSALGLAEQYF. The CDR3 DNA reads TGCAGTGCCTTGGGACTAGCGGAACAGTATTTT.

The table lists this clone with a count of one. The gene calls are TRBV9 and TRBJ1-1; D is uncertain. V lost 3 bases to trimming and J lost 0 bases, with 6 bases between them. Per germline, CDR1 SGDLS and CDR2 YYNGEE. The CDR3 sequence is 13 residues long. CDR3: CASSGTLNTEAFF. The CDR3 DNA reads TGTGCCAGCAGCGGAACTTTGAACACTGAAGCTTTCTTT.

V is TRBV5-1 and J is TRBJ1-5; 7 positions match TRBD1. J was trimmed by 4 bases and V by 2 bases; bases with no gene match: 6. The CDR3 sequence is 15 residues long. Germline CDR1 reads SGHRS; CDR2 reads YFSETQ. The DNA for the CDR3 is TGCGCCAGCAGCTTAGGGGCAGGGGGGAATCAGCCCCAGCATTTT. It yields the protein CASSLGAGGNQPQHF.

V gene TRBV14 combines with J gene TRBJ1-6; 7 bases fit TRBD1. Germline V gene data show CDR1 as SGHDN and CDR2 as FVKESK. Trimming at V came to 2 bases and at J to 8 bases, leaving 6 bases not matched to a gene. The CDR3 is 15 amino acids. This CDR3 reads CASSQRAGGYSPLHF. DNA for the CDR3: TGTGCCAGCAGCCAAAGGGCAGGGGGTTATTCACCCCTCCACTTT.

CDR3 region: CASRRMNTEAFF. CDR3 nucleotide sequence: TGTGCCAGCAGACGGATGAACACTGAAGCTTTCTTT. The chain has TRBV11-2 and TRBJ1-1; D is undetermined. V lost 6 bases, J lost 0 bases, and 5 bases lay in between. Germline V gene lookup returns CDR1 SGHAT and CDR2 FQNNGV. CDR3 length: 12 amino acids. The full variable domain, in which reference TRBV11-2 and TRBJ1-1 provide the parts outside the CDR3, is EAGVAQSPRYKIIEKRQSVAFWCNPISGHATLYWYQQILGQGPKLLIQFQNNGVVDDSQLPKDRFSAERLKGVDSTLKIQPAKLEDSAVYLCASRRMNTEAFFGQGTRLTVV.

The V call is TRBV9, the J call TRBJ2-5; D may be TRBD2 (5 bases). Germline V CDR1 and CDR2: SGDLS, YYNGEE. This CDR3 contains 18 residues. Trimming removed 0 bases at V and 2 bases at J, with 20 bases between. The CDR3 nucleotides read TGTGCCAGCAGCGTAGCTTACTCAGGAGACTATAAGCAAGAGACCCAGTACTTC. Encoded protein: CASSVAYSGDYKQETQYF.

V usage is TRBV18 and J usage is TRBJ2-4, with 9 bases lining up with TRBD2. Germline assignment: CDR1 KGHSH and CDR2 LQKENI. Trimming at V came to 3 bases and at J to 6 bases, leaving 6 bases not matched to a gene. This CDR3 is built from 15 residues. The CDR3, as DNA: TGTGCCAGCTCACCGTTGGCGGGAGGGGGAAACATTCAGTACTTC. This encodes CASSPLAGGGNIQYF.

The gene calls are TRBV5-6 and TRBJ2-3; D gene uncertain. V lost 2 bases and J 6 bases, leaving 13 bases between the germline ends. Germline loops: CDR1 SGHDT, CDR2 YYEEEE. The CDR3 has 14 residues. CDR3 DNA: TGTGCCAGCAGCTTTCAGGCTCCCCTCGATACGCAGTATTTT. This encodes CASSFQAPLDTQYF. The full variable domain, completed using reference TRBV5-6 and TRBJ2-3, is DAGVTQSPTHLIKTRGQQVTLRCSPKSGHDTVSWYQQALGQGPQFIFQYYEEEERQRGNFPDRFSGHQFPNYSSELNVNALLLGDSALYLCASSFQAPLDTQYFGPGTRLTVL.

The chain has TRBV28 and TRBJ2-6; D gene ambiguous. The V end was cut by 3 bases, the J end by 0 bases, with 6 bases between. The germline V gene encodes CDR1 MDHEN and CDR2 SYDVKM. This CDR3 comprises 15 residues. The CDR3 DNA reads as TGTGCCAGCAGTTTCAGGCTCTCTGGGGCCAACGTCCTGACTTTC. Residues: CASSFRLSGANVLTF.